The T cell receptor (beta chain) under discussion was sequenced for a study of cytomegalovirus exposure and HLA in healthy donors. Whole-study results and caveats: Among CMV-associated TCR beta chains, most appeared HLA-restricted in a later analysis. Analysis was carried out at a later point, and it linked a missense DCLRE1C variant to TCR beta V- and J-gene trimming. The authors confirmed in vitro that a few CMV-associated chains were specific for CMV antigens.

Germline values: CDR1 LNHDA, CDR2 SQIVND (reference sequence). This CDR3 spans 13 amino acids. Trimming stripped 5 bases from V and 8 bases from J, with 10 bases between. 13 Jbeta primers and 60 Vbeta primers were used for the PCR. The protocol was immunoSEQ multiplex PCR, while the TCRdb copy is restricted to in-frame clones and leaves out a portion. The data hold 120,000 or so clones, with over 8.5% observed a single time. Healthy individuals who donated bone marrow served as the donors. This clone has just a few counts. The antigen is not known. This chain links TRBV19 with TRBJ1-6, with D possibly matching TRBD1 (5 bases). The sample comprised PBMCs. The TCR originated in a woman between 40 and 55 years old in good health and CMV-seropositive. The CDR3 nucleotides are TGTGCCAGTAGTGGGGCCGAACATTCACCCCTCCACTTT. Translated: CASSGAEHSPLHF.